The clone carrying this T cell receptor (beta chain) was detected many times. Its antigen is not known. From germline, CDR1 is LNHNV and CDR2 YYDKDF (reference sequence). Trimming took 0 bases from V and 1 from J, leaving 7 bases between them. The CDR3 loop spans 14 amino acids. From the RT-PCR reads, TCRdb called clonotypes with MiXCR, one entry per CDR3 protein. The sample has about half a million distinct CDR3 sequences, 7.6% seen once. These data belong to a study of response to subunit inactivated influenza vaccine. The study's findings and limits: There was a suggestion from the authors that each seasonal influenza vaccination recruits few new T cells.

The clonotype was recovered from a man aged 45 to 70 who received an inactivated influenza vaccine. The sample here was PBMCs from blood, taken roughly 24 months after vaccination. V usage is TRBV15 and J usage is TRBJ2-7, with a weak D call TRBD2 (5 bases). The CDR3 nucleotides read TGTGCCACCAGCAGAGAGGGGAGTTCCTACGAGCAGTACTTC. Encoded protein: CATSREGSSYEQYF.